This is a list of T cell receptor beta chains from one sample in a study of molecular identifiers for immune sequencing clone quantification. TCRdb called the PCR reads again in MiXCR, with one record for every CDR3 protein. In the table there are over 90,000 distinct CDR3 sequences, under 40% of which are singletons. Sequencing input: naive CD8+ T cells from blood, with Jurkat cell RNA spiked in. Source of these receptors: a human donor in good health. Some libraries in this study had Jurkat cell RNA spiked in. Each CDR3 is given with its conserved first and last residue. A D gene is named only where the DNA matches it firmly. The size entry is marked missing in some rows and otherwise reads once, few, many or a size class.

size	V	J	D	DNA	CDR3
few	TRBV28	TRBJ1-2	TRBD1	TGTGCCAGCAGTTTTCGACGTGGACAGGCTCTCCCCTTC	CASSFRRGQALPF
many	TRBV11-2	TRBJ2-3	NA	TGTGCCAGCAGCTTAGGGTACAAACTTAGCACAGATACGCAGTATTTT	CASSLGYKLSTDTQYF
NA	TRBV27	TRBJ2-2	TRBD2	TGTGCCAGCAGTATACTAGCGGGGGCGAACGCCGGGGAGCTGTTTTTT	CASSILAGANAGELFF
few	TRBV7-8	TRBJ2-5	NA	TGTGCCAGCAGCCGGAGTTTGGGGGAAGAGACCCAGTACTTC	CASSRSLGEETQYF
NA	TRBV20-1	TRBJ2-1	NA	TGCAGTGCTAGAGATGGGGGCAGGGGCTACAATGAGCAGTTCTTC	CSARDGGRGYNEQFF
many	TRBV19	TRBJ2-3	NA	TGTGCCAGTACCCCAATGTGGGGAGCCGCAGATACGCAGTATTTT	CASTPMWGAADTQYF
few	TRBV4-3	TRBJ1-2	NA	TGCGCCAGCAGCCAAGGTTGGAAGGGGGAGAGGTGGTGGGAGTATGGCTACACCTTC	CASSQGWKGERWWEYGYTF
few	TRBV2	TRBJ1-1	NA	TGTGCCAGCAGTGACGCGTGGCGCACCACTGAAGCTTTCTTT	CASSDAWRTTEAFF
once	TRBV11-2	TRBJ2-2	NA	TGTGCCAGCAGCTTACTACCCGGGGAGCTGTTTTTT	CASSLLPGELFF
many	TRBV29-1	TRBJ2-3	NA	TGCAGCGTTGAAGTTGGAGCCAGGGCCCTCACAGATACGCAGTATTTT	CSVEVGARALTDTQYF
many	TRBV7-9	TRBJ2-6	NA	TGTGCCAGCAGCTTAGTAGCGTCCGGGGCCAACGTCCTGACTTTC	CASSLVASGANVLTF
NA	TRBV5-1	TRBJ2-3	NA	TGCGCCAGCAGCTTGGTGGGGGGGCTCACAGATACGCAGTATTTT	CASSLVGGLTDTQYF
many	TRBV4-1	TRBJ1-5	TRBD1	TGCGCCAGCAGCCAGGCGACAGGGCCGAATCAGCCCCAGCATTTT	CASSQATGPNQPQHF
many	TRBV5-5	TRBJ2-5	NA	TGTGCCAGCAGTTCCGGCCGGCCGCAAGAGACCCAGTACTTC	CASSSGRPQETQYF
NA	TRBV19	TRBJ1-1	NA	TGTGCCGGTAGTATTCCAGGGTTATCTGAAGCTTACTTT	CAGSIPGLSEAYF
NA	TRBV7-8	TRBJ2-3	NA	TGTGCCAGCAGCTTGTTGGCAGGGATCGCAGATACGCAGTATTTT	CASSLLAGIADTQYF
few	TRBV7-8	TRBJ2-5	TRBD1	TGTGCCAGCAGCTTTCCCGGGACAGGGAAGCAGACCCAGTACTTC	CASSFPGTGKQTQYF
NA	TRBV10-3	TRBJ2-6	NA	TGTGCCATCAGTGAGTCGATTGTGGTTGGGGCCAACGTCCTGACTTTC	CAISESIVVGANVLTF
once	TRBV24-1	TRBJ2-1	NA	TGTGCCACCAGTGATGGGGACGGACCCTCCTACAAAGAGCAGTTCTTC	CATSDGDGPSYKEQFF
few	TRBV5-1	TRBJ2-5	NA	TGCGCCAGCAGCGAGACATACCTACTCCAAGAGACCCAGTACTTC	CASSETYLLQETQYF
NA	TRBV5-5	TRBJ2-7	TRBD1	TGTGCCAGCAGCTTAGGTTTCGGGACAGGTTTTTACGAGCAGTGCTTC	CASSLGFGTGFYEQCF
many	TRBV12-3/TRBV12-4	TRBJ2-4	NA	TGTGCCAGCAGTTTCGCTGGACCCCAAAGCCCTCGAAACATTCAGTACTTC	CASSFAGPQSPRNIQYF
many	TRBV5-6	TRBJ2-1	NA	TGTGCCAGCAGCGCCCGGGACTCCTCCTACAATGAGCAGTTCTTC	CASSARDSSYNEQFF
NA	TRBV11-3	TRBJ2-5	NA	TGTGCCAGCAGCTTAGGAGGGGAGGAGGAGACCCAGTACTTC	CASSLGGEEETQYF